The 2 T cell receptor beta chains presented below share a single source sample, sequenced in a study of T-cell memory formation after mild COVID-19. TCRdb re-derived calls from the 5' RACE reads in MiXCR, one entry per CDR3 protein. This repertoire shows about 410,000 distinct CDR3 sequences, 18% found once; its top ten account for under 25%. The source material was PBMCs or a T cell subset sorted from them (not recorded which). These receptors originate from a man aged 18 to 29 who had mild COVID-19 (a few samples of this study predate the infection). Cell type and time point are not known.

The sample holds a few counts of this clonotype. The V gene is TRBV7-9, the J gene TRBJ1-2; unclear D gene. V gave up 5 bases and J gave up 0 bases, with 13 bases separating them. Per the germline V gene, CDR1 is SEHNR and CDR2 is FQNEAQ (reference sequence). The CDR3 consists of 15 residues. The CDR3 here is CASSPRSFANYGYTF. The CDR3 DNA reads TGTGCCAGCAGCCCGAGGAGTTTCGCTAACTATGGCTACACCTTC.

DNA for the CDR3: TGCAGTGCGGGGAGCGTAAAACTGTTTTTT. This gives the protein CSAGSVKLFF. The chain joins TRBV20-1 to TRBJ1-4; D remains unclear. CDR1 and CDR2 (germline): DFQATT, SNEGSKA (reference sequence). This CDR3 has 10 residues. Trimming took off 6 bases at V and 10 bases at J, with 9 bases between the two ends.